Listed below are T cell receptor beta chains from one sample, sequenced in a study of blood T cell repertoires in COVID-19. Some clones are missing from TCRdb's copy, which holds only in-frame ones; the method was immunoSEQ multiplex PCR. The sample lists approximately 290,000 clones, around 87% occurring once. The material sequenced was peripheral blood. Source of these receptors: a man between 18 and 35 years old with active or convalescent COVID-19. Each CDR3 is given with its conserved first and last residue. Each record gives: J gene, clone size, V gene, D gene, CDR3 protein, CDR3 DNA. D genes are given only for firm matches. The size entry is marked missing in some rows and otherwise reads once, few, many or a size class.

TRBJ1-2	.	TRBV24-1	TRBD1	CATSEQGADYGYTF	TGTGCCACCAGTGAGCAGGGGGCAGACTATGGCTACACCTTC
TRBJ1-5	.	TRBV19	TRBD1	CASSRSDRAGSNQPQHF	TGTGCCAGTAGTAGATCAGACAGGGCCGGTAGCAATCAGCCCCAGCATTTT
TRBJ2-1	.	TRBV6-5	.	CASNSGDNEQFF	TGTGCCAGCAATTCAGGGGACAATGAGCAGTTCTTC
TRBJ2-1	.	TRBV2	TRBD2	CASKRGGEESEQFF	TGTGCCAGCAAACGGGGGGGTGAGGAGTCTGAGCAGTTCTTC
TRBJ2-6	.	TRBV15	.	CATSRDRANSGANVLTF	TGTGCCACCAGCAGAGACAGGGCCAACTCTGGGGCCAACGTCCTGACTTTC
TRBJ2-1	once	TRBV5-1	TRBD2	CASSLGTSGYNEQFF	TGCGCCAGCAGCCTAGGGACTAGCGGATACAATGAGCAGTTCTTC
TRBJ1-5	.	TRBV6-5	.	CASSFQGNQPQHF	TGTGCCAGCAGTTTTCAGGGTAATCAGCCCCAGCATTTT
TRBJ2-3	.	TRBV4-3	TRBD2	CASSQEGVAGGRADTQYF	TGCGCCAGCAGCCAAGAGGGGGTAGCGGGGGGTAGAGCAGATACGCAGTATTTT
TRBJ2-2	.	TRBV13	TRBD1	CASSWRDRGNTGELFF	TGTGCCAGCAGCTGGAGGGACAGGGGTAACACCGGGGAGCTGTTTTTT
TRBJ2-7	.	TRBV28	TRBD1	CASISSGTGFYEQYF	TGTGCCAGCATCAGCTCGGGGACAGGATTCTACGAGCAGTACTTC
TRBJ2-7	once	TRBV3-1/TRBV3-2	.	CASSSNSGYEQYF	TGTGCCAGCAGCTCTAACTCGGGGTACGAGCAGTACTTC
TRBJ1-4	.	TRBV5-5	.	CASSQVPKFLSATNEKLFF	TGTGCCAGCAGCCAGGTCCCAAAATTTCTTTCAGCAACTAATGAAAAACTGTTTTTT
TRBJ1-3	few	TRBV6-5	.	CASSKQIPAGNTIYF	TGTGCCAGCAGTAAACAGATCCCGGCTGGAAACACCATATATTTT
TRBJ2-3	.	TRBV9	.	CASSEGGLITDTQYF	TGTGCCAGCAGCGAGGGGGGGTTAATCACAGATACGCAGTATTTT
TRBJ2-5	.	TRBV28	.	CASGGAVKTQYF	TGTGCCAGCGGGGGCGCGGTAAAGACCCAGTACTTC
TRBJ1-5	.	TRBV16	TRBD1	CASSQTGEGQPQHF	TGTGCCAGCAGCCAAACAGGGGAAGGTCAGCCCCAGCATTTT
TRBJ2-6	.	TRBV3-1/TRBV3-2	.	CASSQGGYFLSSGANVLTF	TGTGCCAGCAGCCAAGGAGGGTATTTTTTGAGTTCTGGGGCCAACGTCCTGACTTTC
TRBJ1-3	.	TRBV13	TRBD1	CASSLAGGFGNTIYF	TGTGCCAGCAGCTTAGCAGGGGGCTTTGGAAACACCATATATTTT
TRBJ2-1	.	TRBV9	.	CASSVGRGLHPYNEQFF	TGTGCCAGCAGCGTAGGGAGGGGGCTACATCCCTACAATGAGCAGTTCTTC
TRBJ1-6	.	TRBV18	TRBD1	CASSGQGFVNNSPLHF	TGTGCCAGCTCGGGACAGGGGTTCGTCAATAATTCACCCCTCCACTTT
TRBJ2-7	.	TRBV28	TRBD1	CASSFGTVSYEQYF	TGTGCCAGCAGTTTCGGGACAGTTAGCTACGAGCAGTACTTC
TRBJ2-2	.	TRBV9	TRBD1	CASSARDRESGELFF	TGTGCCAGCAGCGCCCGTGACAGGGAAAGCGGGGAGCTGTTTTTT
TRBJ2-1	.	TRBV24-1	TRBD2	CATSDRGDPYNEQFF	TGTGCCACCAGTGATCGGGGGGATCCCTACAATGAGCAGTTCTTC
TRBJ2-2	.	TRBV14	.	CASSQDRIGELFF	TGTGCCAGCAGCCAAGATCGTATCGGGGAGCTGTTTTTT
TRBJ2-1	.	TRBV29-1	.	CSVPRGAAEQFF	TGCAGCGTTCCTCGGGGGGCCGCTGAGCAGTTCTTC
TRBJ2-2	once	TRBV9	TRBD2	CASSPRGDLNTGELFF	TGTGCCAGCAGCCCTCGGGGGGACCTGAACACCGGGGAGCTGTTTTTT
TRBJ1-1	.	TRBV19	.	CASSRQRQDTEAFF	TGTGCCAGTAGTCGACAGAGGCAAGACACTGAAGCTTTCTTT
TRBJ2-7	.	TRBV7-9	TRBD1	CASSLETGDSYEQYF	TGTGCCAGCAGCTTAGAGACAGGGGACTCCTACGAGCAGTACTTC
TRBJ1-2	.	TRBV11-2	.	CASSLDRGSYGYTF	TGTGCCAGCAGCTTAGATCGCGGGAGCTATGGCTACACCTTC
TRBJ1-1	.	TRBV10-1	.	CASSEGGENTEAFF	TGCGCCAGCAGTGAAGGGGGGGAGAACACTGAAGCTTTCTTT
TRBJ1-5	.	TRBV19	.	CASTPGHINQPQHF	TGTGCCAGTACCCCCGGACACATTAATCAGCCCCAGCATTTT
TRBJ1-1	.	TRBV6-5	.	CASLNREGTEAFF	TGTGCCAGCTTAAACAGGGAGGGGACTGAAGCTTTCTTT
TRBJ2-3	.	TRBV10-3	.	CAIRQVIGTDTQYF	TGTGCCATCAGACAGGTAATCGGCACAGATACGCAGTATTTT
TRBJ1-4	.	TRBV4-1	.	CASSQGTPTKRLFF	TGCGCCAGCAGCCAAGGGACGCCGACTAAACGACTGTTTTTT
TRBJ2-1	few	TRBV4-3	TRBD2	CASSQVIGGSSYNEQFF	TGCGCCAGCAGCCAAGTGATCGGGGGGAGCTCCTACAATGAGCAGTTCTTC